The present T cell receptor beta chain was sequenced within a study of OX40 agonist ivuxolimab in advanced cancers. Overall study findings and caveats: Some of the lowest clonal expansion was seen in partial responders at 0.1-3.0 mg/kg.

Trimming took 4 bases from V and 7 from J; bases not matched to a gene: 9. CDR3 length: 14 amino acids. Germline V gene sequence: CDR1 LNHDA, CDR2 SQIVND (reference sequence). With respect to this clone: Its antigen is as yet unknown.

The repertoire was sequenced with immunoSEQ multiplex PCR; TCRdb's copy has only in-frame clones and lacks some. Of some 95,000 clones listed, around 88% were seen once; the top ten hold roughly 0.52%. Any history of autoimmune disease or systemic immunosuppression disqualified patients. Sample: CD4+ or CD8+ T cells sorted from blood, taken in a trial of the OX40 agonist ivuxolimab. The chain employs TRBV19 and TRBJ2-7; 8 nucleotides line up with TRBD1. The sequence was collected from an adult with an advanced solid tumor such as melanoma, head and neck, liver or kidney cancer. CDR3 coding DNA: TGTGCCAGTAGTAGCTGGACGGGACAGGAAGAGCAGTACTTC. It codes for CASSSWTGQEEQYF.